This passage covers 15 T cell receptor beta chains from one sample sequenced in a study of blood T cell repertoires in COVID-19. The repertoire was sequenced with immunoSEQ multiplex PCR; TCRdb's copy has only in-frame clones and lacks some. The sample yields roughly 250,000 clones, roughly 87% seen once. Input material: peripheral blood. These receptor sequences come from a man aged 60-69 years who had recovered from COVID-19.

V and J are TRBV12-3 or TRBV12-4 and TRBJ2-3, with a tentative D call TRBD2 (5 bases). The CDR3 runs to 13 residues. Trimming shortened V by 5 bases and J by 5 bases, and 11 bases separated the two germline ends. Here the CDR3 reads CASSPPRGDTQYF. In nucleotides, the CDR3 is TGTGCCAGCAGTCCTCCCCGGGGAGATACGCAGTATTTT.

V gene TRBV29-1 combines with J gene TRBJ1-2; maybe TRBD1 (5 bases). Trimming shortened V by 2 bases and J by 7 bases, and 11 bases separated the two germline ends. Germline CDR1 and CDR2: SQVTM and ANQGSEA. This CDR3 has 12 residues. The CDR3 bases are TGCAGCGTTGAACGATTGGGGGGTGGCTACACCTTC. Translation gives CSVERLGGGYTF.

The rearrangement joins TRBV19 to TRBJ2-3; weak D call: TRBD1 (5 bases). Trimming removed 8 bases from V and 3 bases from J, with 18 bases in between. The germline CDR1 and CDR2 sequences are LNHDA and SQIVND (reference sequence). The CDR3 extends over 15 amino acids. The CDR3 nucleotides read TGTGCCAGTTGCCCGGCCAGGGAAGGGACAGATACGCAGTATTTT. It codes for CASCPAREGTDTQYF.

J is TRBJ2-3 and V is TRBV6-5, with a tentative D call TRBD1 (5 bases). Trimming removed 11 bases at V and 5 bases at J, with 17 bases between. CDR1 is MNHEY and CDR2 is SVGAGI in the germline V gene. CDR3 length: 13 amino acids. CDR3 sequence: CAYAPAGIDTQYF. The CDR3 DNA is TGTGCCTACGCCCCAGCAGGGATAGATACGCAGTATTTT.

The rearrangement joins TRBV30 to TRBJ1-2, with 7 bases that match TRBD1. The CDR3 length is 13 residues. Germline V gene lookup returns CDR1 GTSNPN and CDR2 SVGIG (reference sequence). J was trimmed by 4 bases and V by 4 bases; bases with no gene match: 6. The CDR3 DNA reads TGTGCCTGGAAACGGGCAGGGGGCTATGGCTACACCTTC. This sequence encodes CAWKRAGGYGYTF.

The chain carries TRBV5-1 and TRBJ2-3; D not resolved. V was clipped by 1 base and J by 0 bases, with 12 bases between them. This CDR3 has 16 amino acids. Germline V gives CDR1 SGHRS, CDR2 YFSETQ. The CDR3 sequence is CASSLSGFSSTDTQYF. The CDR3 DNA follows: TGCGCCAGCAGCTTGTCGGGTTTTTCTAGCACAGATACGCAGTATTTT.

This CDR3 reads CASSLSPHYEQFF. Here the CDR3 DNA reads TGTGCCAGCAGTTTATCTCCGCACTATGAGCAGTTCTTC. V usage is TRBV28 and J usage is TRBJ2-1; the D is unclear. The CDR3 has 13 amino acids. The V gene lost 1 base and the J gene lost 8 bases, with 9 bases spanning the gap. Germline CDR1 MDHEN, CDR2 SYDVKM.

The J gene is TRBJ2-3, the V gene TRBV24-1; 8 bases are shared with TRBD2. The CDR3 loop spans 17 amino acids. The V gene's germline CDR1 is KGHDR and CDR2 SFDVKD. With V trimmed by 1 base and J by 2 bases, 7 bases remained unmatched. The CDR3 nucleotides read TGTGCCACCAGTGATTTCTCACGGGGGGGTCCCACAGATACGCAGTATTTT. Translating it yields CATSDFSRGGPTDTQYF.

This clone appeared a single time. The gene calls are TRBV30 and TRBJ2-3; 10 bases are a match to TRBD2. Trimming at V came to 3 bases and at J to 4 bases, leaving 10 bases not matched to a gene. Germline V gives CDR1 GTSNPN, CDR2 SVGIG (reference sequence). The CDR3 has 16 amino acids. The CDR3 here is CAWSLGLAGDPDTQYF. DNA for the CDR3: TGTGCCTGGAGCCTTGGGCTAGCGGGGGATCCAGATACGCAGTATTTT.

The chain uses TRBV19 and TRBJ1-2; D remains unclear. CDR1 LNHDA and CDR2 SQIVND come from the germline V gene (reference sequence). Between the trimmed V and J ends, which lost 4 bases and 4 bases, there was a span of 10 bases. There are 13 residues in the CDR3. The CDR3 sequence is CASSTGSSYGYTF. DNA for the CDR3: TGTGCCAGTAGTACGGGATCGTCCTATGGCTACACCTTC. The full variable domain, rest sourced from reference TRBV19 and TRBJ1-2, is DGGITQSPKYLFRKEGQNVTLSCEQNLNHDAMYWYRQDPGQGLRLIYYSQIVNDFQKGDIAEGYSVSREKKESFPLTVTSAQKNPTAFYLCASSTGSSYGYTFGSGTRLTVV.

The J gene is TRBJ1-5, the V gene TRBV5-3, with 7 nucleotides matching TRBD1. TRBV5-3 is an open reading frame, and its role is uncertain. V shed 1 base, J shed 5 bases, and the junction held 6 bases outside the gene matches. The CDR3 is made up of 15 amino acids. The CDR3 DNA reads TGTGCCAGAAGCTTGTGGGGGGACAGCTATCAGCCCCAGCATTTT. Residues: CARSLWGDSYQPQHF.

The gene calls are TRBV3-1 (or the pseudogene TRBV3-2) and TRBJ2-7; possibly TRBD1 for D (6 bases). The V end was cut by 1 base, the J end by 2 bases, with 18 bases between. The CDR3 has 17 residues. The germline gives CDR1 LGHDT, CDR2 YNNKEL (reference sequence). CDR3 sequence (DNA): TGTGCCAGCAGCCAAGGGTTGGGTCAGGGGTTCCCCTACGAGCAGTACTTC. Its translation: CASSQGLGQGFPYEQYF.

V gene TRBV2 combines with J gene TRBJ2-3; TRBD1 aligns across 8 bases. The CDR3 runs to 14 residues. J gave up 6 bases and V 7 bases, and 9 bases lay outside the gene matches. Germline V lookup: CDR1 SNHLY, CDR2 FYNNEI. The CDR3 nucleotides read TGTGCCAGCACTAAGGACAGGGCCAGGGATACGCAGTATTTT. It specifies CASTKDRARDTQYF.

The chain recombines TRBV27 with TRBJ2-7, with a possible D match to TRBD2 (5 bases). From germline, CDR1 is MNHEY and CDR2 SMNVEV (reference sequence). This CDR3 contains 12 residues. Trimming cost V 5 bases and J 7 bases, with 12 bases left between them. The CDR3 protein is CASSPFRGEQYF. The CDR3 bases are TGTGCCAGCAGTCCTTTCCGAGGGGAGCAGTACTTC.

J is TRBJ1-6 and V is TRBV12-3 or TRBV12-4, with TRBD1 matching 7 bases. V dropped 10 bases and J dropped 3; count of bases not matched to a gene: 3. The CDR3 extends over 13 amino acids. CDR3 amino acids: CATGTVYNSPLHF. The CDR3 bases are TGTGCCACGGGGACAGTCTATAATTCACCCCTCCACTTT.